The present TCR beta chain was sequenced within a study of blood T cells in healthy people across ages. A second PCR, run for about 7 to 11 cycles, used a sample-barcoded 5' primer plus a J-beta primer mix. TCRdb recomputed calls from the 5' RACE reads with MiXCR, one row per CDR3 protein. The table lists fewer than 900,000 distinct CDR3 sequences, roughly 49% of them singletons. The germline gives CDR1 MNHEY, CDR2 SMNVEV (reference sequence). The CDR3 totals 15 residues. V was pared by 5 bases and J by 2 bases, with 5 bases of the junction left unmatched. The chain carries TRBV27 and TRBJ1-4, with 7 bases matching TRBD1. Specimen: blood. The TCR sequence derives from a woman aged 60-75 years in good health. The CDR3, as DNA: TGTGCCAGCAGTGTACAGGGGTTGACTAATGAAAAACTGTTTTTT. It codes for CASSVQGLTNEKLFF.